In this sample, the clone carrying this T cell receptor (beta chain) turned up once. This specimen comes from a study of blood T cell repertoires in COVID-19. Across the study: Acute-phase and convalescent COVID-19 samples originated in the United States, Italy and Spain. From T cells, B-cell-depleted T cells, or PBMCs came the material, which was cDNA or gDNA.

Under the authors' procedure: Estimation of nucleated cell counts relied on the amplification of reference gene primers. This table comes from immunoSEQ multiplex PCR, and its TCRdb copy is limited to in-frame clones, with some not included. V, J and clone size are taken as reported in that table, and D and trimming were inferred from the DNA itself. The sample lists about 120,000 clones, roughly four fifths seen once, with 9% to 13% in the top ten. This CDR3 region has 15 residues. Germline CDR1 SGHNT, CDR2 YENEEA. V was pared by 5 bases and J by 1 base, with 2 bases of the junction left unmatched. The sequence was collected from a human donor in a cohort sampled during active COVID-19. The sequencing sample was made of peripheral blood. The rearrangement links TRBV11-3 to TRBJ2-7; 13 bases are a match to TRBD2. DNA of the CDR3: TGTGCCAGCAGCCCGGGACTAGCGGGGTCCTACGAGCAGTACTTC. Its protein is CASSPGLAGSYEQYF.